These 24 T cell receptor beta chains came from one sample sequenced in a study of molecular identifiers for immune sequencing clone quantification. TCRdb itself ran the PCR reads through MiXCR, one entry per CDR3 protein. The repertoire has around 300,000 distinct CDR3 sequences, roughly a quarter of them found once; the top ten carry approximately 0.74%. The specimen was naive CD8+ T cells from blood, with Jurkat cell RNA spiked in. Subset defined: FACS-sorted CD8+CD4-CCR7+CD45RA+ naive T cells. The source is a human donor in good health. Some libraries in this study had Jurkat cell RNA spiked in.

Concerning this clonotype: One base away lies a much larger clone, so this may be a sequencing read error. This CDR3 is missing its conserved last phenylalanine or tryptophan, likely due to a read error. The chain employs TRBV28 and TRBJ1-1; no definite D call. V shed 6 bases and J shed 10 bases, with 15 bases lying between them. The CDR3 has 12 amino acids. CDR1 MDHEN and CDR2 SYDVKM come from the germline V gene. The CDR3 here is CASSTERQGAFL. CDR3 nucleotide sequence: TGTGCCAGCAGCACAGAGAGACAAGGAGCTTTCCTT.

This clonotype was found many times. The chain employs TRBV7-9 and TRBJ2-3, with 8 bases that match TRBD1. CDR3 length: 16 amino acids. The germline V gene encodes CDR1 SEHNR and CDR2 FQNEAQ (reference sequence). Unmatched junction bases numbered 10, after V lost 5 bases and J lost 3 bases. CDR3 sequence reads: CASSPPSGGPTDTQYF. CDR3 DNA: TGTGCCAGCAGCCCTCCGTCAGGGGGCCCGACAGATACGCAGTATTTT.

A note on this clonotype: This may come from a read error, since a much larger clone is one base off. The rearrangement uses TRBV29-1 and TRBJ2-2, with unresolved D. V gave up 3 bases and J gave up 8 bases, with 13 bases separating them. This CDR3 has 13 amino acids. Germline V CDR1 and CDR2: SQVTM, ANQGSEA. The CDR3 bases are TGCAGCGTTGAGAGCCTCGGCACTGGGGAGCTGTTTTTT. This sequence encodes CSVESLGTGELFF.

This clonotype came up many times. For the CDR3, the DNA is TGCGCCAGCAGGACAGGGACTGAAGCTTTCTTT. Translation: CASRTGTEAFF. The rearrangement joins TRBV5-1 to TRBJ1-1; 7 positions agree with TRBD1. The ends lost 5 bases at V and 5 bases at J; junction bases unmatched: 0. CDR3 size: 11 residues. Germline-derived CDR1 and CDR2 are SGHRS and YFSETQ.

This clonotype was seen more than once but under ten times. The chain carries TRBV2 and TRBJ1-1, with D unclear. V lost 2 bases, J lost 6 bases, and 10 bases lay in between. The germline gives CDR1 SNHLY, CDR2 FYNNEI. The length of the CDR3 is 13 residues. Here the CDR3 reads CASSEPPFPEAFF. The CDR3 bases are TGTGCCAGCAGTGAACCCCCATTCCCTGAAGCTTTCTTT.

This clonotype was detected a few times. The rearrangement links TRBV30 to TRBJ2-3; D remains unclear. CDR1 GTSNPN and CDR2 SVGIG come from the germline V gene (reference sequence). The CDR3 has 12 residues. V was clipped by 2 bases and J by 2 bases, with 5 bases between them. CDR3 in DNA: TGTGCCTGGAGTCTTGACACAGATACGCAGTATTTT. Protein product: CAWSLDTDTQYF. Full variable domain (remainder filled in from reference TRBV30 and TRBJ2-3): SQTIHQWPATLVQPVGSPLSLECTVEGTSNPNLYWYRQAAGRGLQLLFYSVGIGQISSEVPQNLSASRPQDRQFILSSKKLLLSDSGFYLCAWSLDTDTQYFGPGTRLTVL.

The chain employs TRBV4-3 and TRBJ2-3; the match to TRBD1 covers 10 bases. Germline CDR1 is LGHNA and CDR2 is YSLEER. The CDR3 is 16 residues long. V shed 4 bases and J 5 bases; nucleotides not matched to a gene: 9. CDR3 sequence reads: CASSPRDRGSGDTQYF. The CDR3, as DNA: TGCGCCAGCAGCCCCCGGGACAGGGGCTCGGGAGATACGCAGTATTTT.

As to this clonotype: A single base separates this from a much larger clone, so it may be a read error. The chain recombines TRBV6-2 or TRBV6-3 with TRBJ2-1; 12 bases are a match to TRBD1. This CDR3 has 16 amino acids. From germline, CDR1 is MNHEY and CDR2 SVGEGT. CDR3 protein: CASSPGQGAAYNKQFF. CDR3 sequence (DNA): TGTGCCAGCAGTCCGGGACAGGGGGCGGCCTACAATAAGCAGTTCTTC.

This clonotype was seen only a few times. The V and J genes are TRBV5-1 and TRBJ2-7; D gene uncertain. Trimming removed 5 bases at V and 1 base at J, with 10 bases between. Germline CDR1 is SGHRS and CDR2 is YFSETQ. The CDR3 spans 13 residues. The DNA of the CDR3 is TGCGCCAGCAGATCGGGTCCTTCCTACGAGCAGTACTTC. It codes for CASRSGPSYEQYF.

This clonotype was seen more than once but under ten times. J is TRBJ2-3 and V is TRBV27; 11 nucleotides line up with TRBD2. The V segment lost 1 base and the J segment 6 bases; nucleotides outside the gene matches: 9. The CDR3 spans 17 residues. The germline V gene encodes CDR1 MNHEY and CDR2 SMNVEV (reference sequence). Here the CDR3 DNA reads TGTGCCAGCAGTTTATACGACCTAGCGGGGGGCTTGGATACGCAGTATTTT. It specifies CASSLYDLAGGLDTQYF.

In its sample, this clonotype was seen many times. The chain couples TRBV29-1 to TRBJ2-3; TRBD2 matches 12 bases. The germline CDR1 and CDR2 sequences are SQVTM and ANQGSEA. The junction had 2 bases not matched to a gene; V was cut back by 2 bases and J by 5 bases. The CDR3 is 14 residues long. CDR3 in amino acids: CSVELAGGRDTQYF. The CDR3 DNA is TGCAGCGTTGAACTAGCGGGAGGGCGAGATACGCAGTATTTT.

In its sample, this clonotype was seen many times. The J gene is TRBJ1-2, the V gene TRBV7-8; D not certain. The CDR3 length is 15 residues. Germline V CDR1 and CDR2: SGHVS, FQNEAQ. V gave up 1 base and J gave up 0 bases, with 9 bases separating them. CDR3 DNA: TGTGCCAGCAGCTTAGAGGGCAGAACTAACTATGGCTACACCTTC. Translation gives CASSLEGRTNYGYTF.

This clonotype was detected many times. This chain links TRBV6-6 with TRBJ2-7; D is uncertain. V was pared by 3 bases and J by 3 bases, with 15 bases between. Germline V gene data show CDR1 as MNHNY and CDR2 as SVGAGI (reference sequence). The CDR3 runs 15 residues. This chain's CDR3 is CASSYPGLVGYEQYF. DNA for the CDR3: TGTGCCAGCAGTTATCCCGGTCTTGTAGGCTACGAGCAGTACTTC.

This clonotype was seen repeatedly, ten times or more. V usage is TRBV20-1 and J usage is TRBJ2-3; 10 bases line up with TRBD1. V lost 0 bases and J lost 5; bases outside the gene matches: 11. Germline assignment: CDR1 DFQATT and CDR2 SNEGSKA (reference sequence). This CDR3 has 17 amino acids. CDR3 amino acids: CSARDLEGQGTRDTQYF. CDR3 bases: TGCAGTGCTAGAGATCTTGAGGGACAGGGGACGAGAGATACGCAGTATTTT.

This clonotype was detected many times. This chain uses TRBV21-1 with TRBJ2-5; no check of the table's D call, TRBD1, against the DNA was made. TRBV21-1 is noted as a pseudogene. The CDR3 loop spans 18 amino acids. CDR3 DNA: TGTGCCAGCAGCAAAGTAAGGGGAAGGGTGTTAAGCCAAGAGACCCAGTACTTC. Translating it yields CASSKVRGRVLSQETQYF.

The chain joins TRBV7-9 to TRBJ1-1, with no clear D. This CDR3 contains 17 residues. The V gene lost 5 bases and the J gene lost 0 bases, with 19 bases spanning the gap. Per germline, CDR1 SEHNR and CDR2 FQNEAQ (reference sequence). The CDR3 here is CASSPNSDKEMNTEAFF. CDR3 sequence (DNA): TGTGCCAGCAGCCCGAATTCCGACAAGGAGATGAACACTGAAGCTTTCTTT.

The chain couples TRBV5-4 to TRBJ2-3; tentative D call: TRBD1 (6 bases). Germline V lookup: CDR1 SGHNT, CDR2 YYREEE (reference sequence). This CDR3 is built from 15 residues. V dropped 1 base and J dropped 7 bases, with 16 bases sitting between them. The CDR3 sequence is CASSLYGGTANTQYF. The CDR3 DNA is TGTGCCAGCAGCTTGTATGGGGGCACGGCAAATACGCAGTATTTT.

This clonotype was picked up a small number of times. A read error may produce the germline difference seen at one junction end. The chain carries TRBV28 and TRBJ2-3, with 9 nucleotides matching TRBD2. The CDR3 is 15 residues long. Per germline, CDR1 MDHEN and CDR2 SYDVKM. CDR3: CARSPLAGSPDTQYF. The CDR3 region has the DNA TGTGCCCGCAGTCCGCTAGCGGGAAGCCCAGATACGCAGTATTTT.

In this sample, this clonotype turned up many times. The chain combines TRBV7-9 with TRBJ2-1; 9 nucleotides line up with TRBD2. The ends lost 4 bases at V and 8 bases at J; junction bases unmatched: 9. The CDR3 totals 15 residues. CDR1 is SEHNR and CDR2 is FQNEAQ in the germline V gene (reference sequence). DNA of the CDR3: TGTGCCAGCAGCTCCCTTGGTAGCGGGAGTCATGAGCAGTTCTTC. This sequence encodes CASSSLGSGSHEQFF.

This clonotype was detected many times. The CDR3 nucleotides are TGTGCCAGCAGCTTAGCTAACGGAAGAGAGCAGTACTTC. Its translation is CASSLANGREQYF. The rearrangement links TRBV7-9 to TRBJ2-7; D not resolved. Germline-derived CDR1 and CDR2 are SEHNR and FQNEAQ (reference sequence). The CDR3 length is 13 residues. Between the trimmed V and J ends, which lost 0 bases and 7 bases, there was a span of 10 bases.

The gene calls are TRBV29-1 and TRBJ2-7; TRBD2 might be the D (5 bases). The CDR3 sequence is 15 residues long. The V end was cut by 0 bases, the J end by 3 bases, with 15 bases between. Germline V gene sequence: CDR1 SQVTM, CDR2 ANQGSEA. The CDR3 bases are TGCAGCGTTGAAGATAAGAGCCAGAGGGACTACGAGCAGTACTTC. Its protein product is CSVEDKSQRDYEQYF.

A remark on this clonotype: A much larger clonotype is one base distant, so this may be a read error. The chain combines TRBV4-1 with TRBJ2-3, with D possibly being TRBD1 (6 bases). The V and J ends lost 3 bases and 0 bases respectively, with 10 bases between them. From germline, CDR1 is MGHRA and CDR2 YSYEKL. This CDR3 has 15 residues. The CDR3 bases are TGCGCCAGCAGCCAGCGGACAGTGAGCACAGATACGCAGTATTTT. Its protein product is CASSQRTVSTDTQYF.

This clonotype has at least ten counts. The rearrangement joins TRBV20-1 to TRBJ2-7; D perhaps matches TRBD2 (6 bases). The germline gives CDR1 DFQATT, CDR2 SNEGSKA (reference sequence). This CDR3 comprises 16 residues. The V and J ends lost 1 base and 0 bases respectively, with 16 bases between them. CDR3 residues: CSARVRSSGYSYEQYF. CDR3 sequence (DNA): TGCAGTGCTAGAGTACGATCCAGCGGGTACTCCTACGAGCAGTACTTC.

Ten or more counts support this clonotype. The chain employs TRBV30 and TRBJ2-1; D unclear. CDR3 length: 13 amino acids. CDR1 and CDR2 from the germline V gene are GTSNPN and SVGIG (reference sequence). V lost 0 bases to trimming and J lost 7 bases, with 10 bases between them. The DNA of the CDR3 is TGTGCCTGGAGTGTACATATGCAGAATGAGCAGTTCTTC. Protein sequence: CAWSVHMQNEQFF.